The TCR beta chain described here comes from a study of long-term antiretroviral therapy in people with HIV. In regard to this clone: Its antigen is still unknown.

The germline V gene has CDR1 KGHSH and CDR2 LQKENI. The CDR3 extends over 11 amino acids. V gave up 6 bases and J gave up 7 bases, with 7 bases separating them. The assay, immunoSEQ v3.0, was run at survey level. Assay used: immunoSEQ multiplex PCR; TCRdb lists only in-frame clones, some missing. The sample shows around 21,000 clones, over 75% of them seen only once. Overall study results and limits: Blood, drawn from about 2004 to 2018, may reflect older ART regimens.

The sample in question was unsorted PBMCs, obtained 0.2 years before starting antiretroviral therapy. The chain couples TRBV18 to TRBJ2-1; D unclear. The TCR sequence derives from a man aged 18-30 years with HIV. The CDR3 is CASSLGNEQFF. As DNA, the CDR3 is TGTGCCAGCTCTCTGGGAAATGAGCAGTTCTTC.